This T cell receptor (beta chain) was captured in a study of T cell clonotyping in hematopoietic cell transplantation. Study-wide results and caveats: At the given depth, recipient repertoires were over 97% de novo clonotypes. CD4 and CD8 repertoire contributions could not be separated without sorting. After transplant, recipient diversity fell while pathologically expanded clonotypes grew through day 180.

Profiled with immunoSEQ multiplex PCR; TCRdb holds only in-frame clones, not every one. The table shows more than 3,500 clones, with about two thirds occurring only once. Recipient blood drawn about 28 days pretransplant and days 30, 100, 180 after. This clone occurred a few times. The antigen remains undetermined. The source material was PBMCs, sampled 100 days after allogeneic stem cell transplant. The TCR was taken from a male patient aged 60-69 years who had an allogeneic stem cell transplant, so the T cells may come from the graft donor. Some clones in this sample may be carry-over from other donors' samples.

The CDR3 loop is CASSEATVTDTQYF. The CDR3 bases are TGTGCCAGCAGTGAAGCGACCGTCACAGATACGCAGTATTTT. V gene TRBV2 combines with J gene TRBJ2-3; D gene uncertain. Trimming left V 0 bases short and J 2 bases short, with 6 bases between. Germline assignment: CDR1 SNHLY and CDR2 FYNNEI. This CDR3 spans 14 amino acids.